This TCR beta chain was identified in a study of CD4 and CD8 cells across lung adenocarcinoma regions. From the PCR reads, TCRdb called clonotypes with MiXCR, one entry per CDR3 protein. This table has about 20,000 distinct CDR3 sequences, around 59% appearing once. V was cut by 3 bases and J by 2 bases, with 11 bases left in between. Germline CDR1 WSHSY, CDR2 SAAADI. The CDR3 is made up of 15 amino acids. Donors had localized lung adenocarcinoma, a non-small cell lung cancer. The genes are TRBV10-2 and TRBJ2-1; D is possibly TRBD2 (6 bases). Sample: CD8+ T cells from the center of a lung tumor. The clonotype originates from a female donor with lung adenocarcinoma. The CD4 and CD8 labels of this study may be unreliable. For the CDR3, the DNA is TGCGCCAGCAGTGAAGGGCGGGATGCCTACAATGAGCAGTTCTTC. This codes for CASSEGRDAYNEQFF.